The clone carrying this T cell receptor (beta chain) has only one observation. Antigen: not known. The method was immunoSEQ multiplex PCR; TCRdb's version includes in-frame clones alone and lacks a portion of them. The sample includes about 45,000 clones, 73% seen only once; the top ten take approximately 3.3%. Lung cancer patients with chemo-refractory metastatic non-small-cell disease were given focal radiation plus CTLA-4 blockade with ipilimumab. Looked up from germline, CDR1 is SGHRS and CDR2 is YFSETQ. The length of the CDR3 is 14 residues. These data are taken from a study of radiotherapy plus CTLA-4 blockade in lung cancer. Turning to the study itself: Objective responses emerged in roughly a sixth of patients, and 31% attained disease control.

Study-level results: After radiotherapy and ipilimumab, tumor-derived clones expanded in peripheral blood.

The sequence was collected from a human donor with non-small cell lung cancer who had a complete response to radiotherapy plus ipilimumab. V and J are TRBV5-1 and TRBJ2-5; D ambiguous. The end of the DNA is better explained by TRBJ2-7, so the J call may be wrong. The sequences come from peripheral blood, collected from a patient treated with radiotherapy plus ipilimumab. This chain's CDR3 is CASSPPGGTYEQYF. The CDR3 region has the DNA TGCGCCAGCAGCCCCCCCGGCGGCACCTACGAGCAGTACTTC.